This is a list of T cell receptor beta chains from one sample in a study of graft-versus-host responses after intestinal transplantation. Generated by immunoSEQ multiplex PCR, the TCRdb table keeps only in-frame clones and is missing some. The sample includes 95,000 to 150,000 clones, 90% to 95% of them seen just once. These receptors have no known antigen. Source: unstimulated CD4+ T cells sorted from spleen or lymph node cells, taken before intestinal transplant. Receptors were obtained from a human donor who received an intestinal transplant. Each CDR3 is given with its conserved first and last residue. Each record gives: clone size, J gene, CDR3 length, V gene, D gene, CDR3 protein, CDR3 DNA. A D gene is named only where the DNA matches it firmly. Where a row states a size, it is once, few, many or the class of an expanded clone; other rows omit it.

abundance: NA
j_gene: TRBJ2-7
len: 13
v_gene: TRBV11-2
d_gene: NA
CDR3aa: CASSSDAGGEQYF
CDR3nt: TGTGCCAGCAGCTCGGATGCAGGGGGGGAGCAGTACTTC

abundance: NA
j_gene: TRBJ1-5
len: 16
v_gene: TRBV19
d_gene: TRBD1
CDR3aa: CASSIRDRAGNQPQHF
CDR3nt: TGTGCCAGTAGTATACGGGACAGGGCGGGGAATCAGCCCCAGCATTTT

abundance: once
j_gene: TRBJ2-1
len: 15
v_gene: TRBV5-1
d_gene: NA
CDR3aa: CASSLGWETRYEQFF
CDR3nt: TGCGCCAGCAGCTTGGGGTGGGAGACGAGGTATGAGCAGTTCTTC

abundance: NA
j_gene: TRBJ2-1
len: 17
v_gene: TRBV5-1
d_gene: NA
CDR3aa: CASSPPGDIRDYNEQFF
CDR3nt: TGCGCCAGCAGCCCCCCAGGGGACATTCGAGACTACAATGAGCAGTTCTTC

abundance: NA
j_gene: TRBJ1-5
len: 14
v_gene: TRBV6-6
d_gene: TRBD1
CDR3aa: CASSLGTVGQPQHF
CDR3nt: TGTGCCAGCAGCCTCGGGACAGTTGGTCAGCCCCAGCATTTT

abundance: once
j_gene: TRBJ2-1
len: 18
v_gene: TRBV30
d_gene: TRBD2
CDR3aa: CAWGQGLAGATPYNEQFF
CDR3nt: TGTGCCTGGGGTCAGGGGCTAGCGGGAGCCACCCCCTACAATGAGCAGTTCTTC

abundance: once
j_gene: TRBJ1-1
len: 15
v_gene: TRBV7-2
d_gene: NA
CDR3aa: CASSLGGVVNTEAFF
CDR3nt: TGTGCCAGCAGCTTAGGTGGGGTAGTGAACACTGAAGCTTTCTTT

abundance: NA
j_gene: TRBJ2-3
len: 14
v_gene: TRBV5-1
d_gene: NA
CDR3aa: CASSLGSSTDTQYF
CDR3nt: TGCGCCAGCAGCTTGGGTAGCAGCACAGATACGCAGTATTTT

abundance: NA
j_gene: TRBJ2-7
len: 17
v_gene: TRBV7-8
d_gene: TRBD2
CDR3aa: CASSLTASGRAFYEQYF
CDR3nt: TGTGCCAGCAGCTTAACGGCAAGCGGGAGGGCCTTCTACGAGCAGTACTTC

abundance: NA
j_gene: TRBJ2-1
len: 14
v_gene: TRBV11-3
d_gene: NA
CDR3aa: CASSPDGRLNEQFF
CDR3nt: TGTGCCAGCAGCCCCGATGGGCGTCTCAATGAGCAGTTCTTC

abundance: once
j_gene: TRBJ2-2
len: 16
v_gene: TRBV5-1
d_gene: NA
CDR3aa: CASSLGVVSATGELFF
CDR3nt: TGCGCCAGCAGCTTGGGGGTAGTTTCTGCCACCGGGGAGCTGTTTTTT

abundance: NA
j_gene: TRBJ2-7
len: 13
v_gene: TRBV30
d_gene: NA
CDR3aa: CAWSQGGADEQYF
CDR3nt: TGTGCCTGGAGCCAGGGGGGAGCCGACGAGCAGTACTTC

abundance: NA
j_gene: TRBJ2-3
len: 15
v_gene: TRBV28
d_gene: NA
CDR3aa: CASPPYSSSTDTQYF
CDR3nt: TGTGCCAGCCCGCCGTACAGCTCTAGCACAGATACGCAGTATTTT

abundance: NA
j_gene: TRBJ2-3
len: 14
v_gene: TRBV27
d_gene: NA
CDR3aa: CASSEGASTDTQYF
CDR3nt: TGTGCCAGCAGTGAAGGGGCTAGCACAGATACGCAGTATTTT

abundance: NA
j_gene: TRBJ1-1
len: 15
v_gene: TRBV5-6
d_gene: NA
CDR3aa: CASSWAGMGGTEAFF
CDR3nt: TGTGCCAGCAGCTGGGCAGGGATGGGGGGCACTGAAGCTTTCTTT

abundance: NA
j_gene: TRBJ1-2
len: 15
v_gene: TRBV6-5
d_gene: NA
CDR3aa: CASIPTAHRKYGYTF
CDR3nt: TGTGCCAGCATCCCCACGGCTCACCGAAAATATGGCTACACCTTC

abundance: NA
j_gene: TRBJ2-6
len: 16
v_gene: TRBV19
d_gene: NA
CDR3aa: CASSIDGVAGANVLTF
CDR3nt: TGTGCCAGTAGTATAGATGGGGTCGCTGGGGCCAACGTCCTGACTTTC

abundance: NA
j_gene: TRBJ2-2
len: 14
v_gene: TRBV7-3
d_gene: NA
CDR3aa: CATSSGALDGELFF
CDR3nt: TGTGCCACGTCTTCGGGGGCGCTTGACGGGGAGCTGTTTTTT

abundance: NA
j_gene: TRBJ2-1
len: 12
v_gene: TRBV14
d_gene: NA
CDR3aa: CASSRIYNEQFF
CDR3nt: TGTGCCAGCAGCCGTATATACAATGAGCAGTTCTTC

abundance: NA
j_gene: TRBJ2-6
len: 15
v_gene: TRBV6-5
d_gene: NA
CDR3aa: CASSDRNSGANVLTF
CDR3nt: TGTGCCAGCAGCGACAGGAACTCTGGGGCCAACGTCCTGACTTTC

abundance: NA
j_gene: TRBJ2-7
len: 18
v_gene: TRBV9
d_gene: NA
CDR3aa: CASSVAAWGASYHYEQYF
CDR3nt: TGTGCCAGCAGCGTAGCTGCCTGGGGTGCGAGTTATCACTACGAGCAGTACTTC

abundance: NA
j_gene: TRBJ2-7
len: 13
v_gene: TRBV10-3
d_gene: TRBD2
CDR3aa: CAIRASGTYEQYF
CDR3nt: TGTGCCATCAGGGCTAGCGGGACCTACGAGCAGTACTTC